This TCR beta chain was identified during a study of T-cell reconstitution after alpha-beta-depleted transplantation in children. Ten or more counts support this clonotype. Trimming took 4 bases from V and 5 from J; bases not matched to a gene: 5. There are 14 residues in the CDR3. The TCRbeta library incorporated unique molecular identifiers. TCRdb itself ran the PCR reads through MiXCR, one entry per CDR3 protein. The sample shows around 500,000 distinct CDR3 sequences, roughly an eighth of them seen only once. Here the sequenced sample was PBMCs from the stem cell graft donor, taken from the stem cell graft. This TCR was sampled from a human donor who donated a stem cell graft to a child with combined immunodeficiency. The rearrangement joins TRBV12-3 or TRBV12-4 to TRBJ1-1; TRBD1 matches at 9 bases. Here the CDR3 reads CASSWTGAVTEAFF. CDR3 DNA sequence: TGTGCCAGCAGTTGGACAGGGGCTGTGACTGAAGCTTTCTTT.